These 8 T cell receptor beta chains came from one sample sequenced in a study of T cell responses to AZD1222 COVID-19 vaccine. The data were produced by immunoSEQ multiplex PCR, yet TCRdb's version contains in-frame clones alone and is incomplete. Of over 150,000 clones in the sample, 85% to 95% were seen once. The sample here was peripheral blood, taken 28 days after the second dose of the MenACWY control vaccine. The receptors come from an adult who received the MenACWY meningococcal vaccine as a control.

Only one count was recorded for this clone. The CDR3 region has the DNA TGTGCCAGCAGTCCCAGACACAATAATCAGCCCCAGCATTTT. As protein: CASSPRHNNQPQHF. V is TRBV6-6 and J is TRBJ1-5; D call uncertain. V was cut by 5 bases and J by 4 bases, with 12 bases left in between. Per germline, CDR1 MNHNY and CDR2 SVGAGI (reference sequence). CDR3 length: 14 amino acids.

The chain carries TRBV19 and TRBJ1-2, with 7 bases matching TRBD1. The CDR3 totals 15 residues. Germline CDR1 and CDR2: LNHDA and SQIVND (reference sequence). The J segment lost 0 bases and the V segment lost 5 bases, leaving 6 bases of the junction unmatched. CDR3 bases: TGTGCCAGTAGTGTTACCGGGACAGCTAACTATGGCTACACCTTC. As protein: CASSVTGTANYGYTF. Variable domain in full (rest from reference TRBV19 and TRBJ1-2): DGGITQSPKYLFRKEGQNVTLSCEQNLNHDAMYWYRQDPGQGLRLIYYSQIVNDFQKGDIAEGYSVSREKKESFPLTVTSAQKNPTAFYLCASSVTGTANYGYTFGSGTRLTVV.

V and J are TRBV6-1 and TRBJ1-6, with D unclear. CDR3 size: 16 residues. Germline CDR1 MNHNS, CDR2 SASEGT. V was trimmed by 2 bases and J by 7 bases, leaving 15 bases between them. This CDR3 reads CASSESAGWSNSPLHF. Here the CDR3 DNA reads TGTGCCAGCAGTGAATCAGCGGGGTGGTCAAATTCACCCCTCCACTTT.

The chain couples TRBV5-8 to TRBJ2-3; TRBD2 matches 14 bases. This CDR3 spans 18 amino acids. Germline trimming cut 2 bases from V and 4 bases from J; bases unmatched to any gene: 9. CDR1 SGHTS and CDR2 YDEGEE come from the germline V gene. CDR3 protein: CASSFPGLAGEGADTQYF. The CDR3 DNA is TGTGCCAGCAGCTTCCCGGGACTAGCGGGGGAGGGAGCAGATACGCAGTATTTT.

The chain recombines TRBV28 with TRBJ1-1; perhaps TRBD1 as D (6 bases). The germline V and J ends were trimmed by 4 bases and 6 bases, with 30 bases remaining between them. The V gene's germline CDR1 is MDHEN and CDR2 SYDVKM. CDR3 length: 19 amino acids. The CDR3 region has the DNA TGTGCCAGCAGTTCCGTCTGGATCAGGGGTAAGGGCTTTGGCGCTGAAGCTTTCTTT. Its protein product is CASSSVWIRGKGFGAEAFF. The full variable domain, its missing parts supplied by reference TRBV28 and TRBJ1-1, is DVKVTQSSRYLVKRTGEKVFLECVQDMDHENMFWYRQDPGLGLRLIYFSYDVKMKEKGDIPEGYSVSREKKERFSLILESASTNQTSMYLCASSSVWIRGKGFGAEAFFGQGTRLTVV.

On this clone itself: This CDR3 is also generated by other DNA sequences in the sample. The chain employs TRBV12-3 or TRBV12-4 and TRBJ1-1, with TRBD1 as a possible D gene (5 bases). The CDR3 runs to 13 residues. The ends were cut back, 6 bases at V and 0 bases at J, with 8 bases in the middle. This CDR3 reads CASSSGLNTEAFF. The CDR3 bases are TGTGCCAGCAGCTCAGGGTTGAACACTGAAGCTTTCTTT.

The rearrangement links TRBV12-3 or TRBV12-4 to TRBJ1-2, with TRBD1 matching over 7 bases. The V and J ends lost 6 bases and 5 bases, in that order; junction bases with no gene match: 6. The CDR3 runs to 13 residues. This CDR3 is CASSKDRVYGYTF. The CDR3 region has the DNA TGTGCCAGCAGCAAAGACAGGGTGTATGGCTACACCTTC.

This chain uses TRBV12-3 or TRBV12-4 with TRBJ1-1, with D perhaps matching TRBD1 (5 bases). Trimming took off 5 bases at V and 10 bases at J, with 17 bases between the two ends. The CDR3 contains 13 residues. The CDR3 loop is CASSTGQTRGAFF. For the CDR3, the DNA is TGTGCCAGCAGTACCGGACAAACCCGGGGAGCTTTCTTT.